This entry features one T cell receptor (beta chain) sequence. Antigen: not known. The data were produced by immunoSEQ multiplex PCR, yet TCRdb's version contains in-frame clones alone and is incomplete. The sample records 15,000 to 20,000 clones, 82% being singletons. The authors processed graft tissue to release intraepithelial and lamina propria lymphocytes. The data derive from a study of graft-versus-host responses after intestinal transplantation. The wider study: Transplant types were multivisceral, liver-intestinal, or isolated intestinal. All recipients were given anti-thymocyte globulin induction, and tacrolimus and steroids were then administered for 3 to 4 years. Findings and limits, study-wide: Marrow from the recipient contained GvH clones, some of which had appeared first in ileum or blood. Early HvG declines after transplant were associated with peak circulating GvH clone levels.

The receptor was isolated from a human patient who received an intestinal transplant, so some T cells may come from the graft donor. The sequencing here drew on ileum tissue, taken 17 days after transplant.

The CDR3 sequence: CASSEPEGAYEQYF. CDR3 DNA sequence: TGCGCCAGCAGTGAGCCGGAGGGCGCCTACGAGCAGTACTTC. The chain combines TRBV10-2 with TRBJ2-7; TRBD2 might be the D (6 bases). The V gene lost 2 bases and the J gene lost 2 bases, with 10 bases spanning the gap. The germline gives CDR1 WSHSY, CDR2 SAAADI. This CDR3 contains 14 residues.